Sequencing of this TCR beta chain was carried out in a study of shared clonotypes between healthy human individuals. Naive CD8 cells comprised CD45RO-negative, CCR7-positively selected cells, excluding terminally differentiated effector memory CD45RA+ cells. Per the germline V gene, CDR1 is SGHNT and CDR2 is YYREEE (reference sequence). Trimming at V came to 2 bases and at J to 4 bases, leaving 5 bases not matched to a gene. CDR3 length equals 14 residues. This table comes from immunoSEQ multiplex PCR, and its TCRdb copy is limited to in-frame clones, with some not included. The top ten hold under 2% of the sample, which has around 1.9 million clones, about 93% seen once.

The gene calls are TRBV5-4 and TRBJ2-7; TRBD1 matches 8 bases. This TCR was recovered from a man between 18 and 35 years old in good health. Some clones in this sample may be carry-over from other donors' samples. The sequenced sample consisted of naive CD8+ T cells from PBMCs. CDR3: CASSFDRGGYEQYF. CDR3 nucleotides: TGTGCCAGCAGCTTCGACAGGGGTGGTTACGAGCAGTACTTC.